These 16 T cell receptor beta chains were all obtained from the same sample, sequenced in a study of T cells in narcolepsy. The repertoire was sequenced with immunoSEQ multiplex PCR; TCRdb's copy has only in-frame clones and lacks some. The sample includes 32,000 or so clones, about 83% of them seen just once. Sequencing input: CD45RA- memory CD4+ T cells from PBMCs. The receptors come from a human donor with narcolepsy.

The CDR3: CASSPGGGDGGNTIYF. The CDR3 DNA reads TGTGCCAGCAGCCCGGGAGGGGGGGACGGTGGAAACACCATATATTTT. This chain joins TRBV9 and TRBJ1-3, with D maybe TRBD1 (6 bases). Trimming left V 4 bases short and J 3 bases short, with 17 bases between. This CDR3 region has 16 residues. Germline V gene sequence: CDR1 SGDLS, CDR2 YYNGEE.

The J gene is TRBJ2-5, the V gene TRBV19, with 10 bases that match TRBD2. Looked up from germline, CDR1 is LNHDA and CDR2 is SQIVND (reference sequence). Trimming cost V 4 bases and J 5 bases; bases outside gene matches: 4. CDR3 length equals 14 residues. The CDR3 DNA follows: TGTGCCAGTAGTACCCGACTAGCGGGTGAGACCCAGTACTTC. Protein sequence: CASSTRLAGETQYF.

There are a few counts of this clone. The chain links TRBV2 to TRBJ1-4, with no clear D. Germline V gives CDR1 SNHLY, CDR2 FYNNEI. There are 13 residues in the CDR3. V was pared by 2 bases and J by 11 bases, with 12 bases between. For the CDR3, the DNA is TGTGCCAGCAGTGAAACGGCCGCTGGGAAACTGTTTTTT. It encodes CASSETAAGKLFF. Variable domain in full (rest from reference TRBV2 and TRBJ1-4): EPEVTQTPSHQVTQMGQEVILRCVPISNHLYFYWYRQILGQKVEFLVSFYNNEISEKSEIFDDQFSVERPDGSNFTLKIRSTKLEDSAMYFCASSETAAGKLFFGSGTQLSVL.

The chain uses TRBV19 and TRBJ1-6, with D maybe TRBD1 (6 bases). V was shortened by 7 bases and J by 1 base, with 17 bases between the two germline ends. This CDR3 has 17 amino acids. The germline gives CDR1 LNHDA, CDR2 SQIVND (reference sequence). Here the CDR3 DNA reads TGTGCCAGTACCAGATTGCAGGGGATGTCCTATAATTCACCCCTCCACTTT. This codes for CASTRLQGMSYNSPLHF.

V usage is TRBV27 and J usage is TRBJ1-5, with D uncertain. Germline V gene sequence: CDR1 MNHEY, CDR2 SMNVEV (reference sequence). This CDR3 comprises 15 residues. V was trimmed by 2 bases and J by 2 bases, leaving 10 bases between them. CDR3 in amino acids: CASSLMRDGNQPQHF. CDR3 in DNA: TGTGCCAGCAGTTTAATGAGGGATGGCAATCAGCCCCAGCATTTT.

The rearrangement joins TRBV7-9 to TRBJ2-1, with D perhaps matching TRBD2 (6 bases). Per germline, CDR1 SEHNR and CDR2 FQNEAQ (reference sequence). Trimming removed 3 bases at V and 5 bases at J, with 11 bases between. The CDR3 contains 14 residues. Here the CDR3 reads CASSFGTSDNEQFF. CDR3 bases: TGTGCCAGCAGCTTCGGGACTTCGGACAATGAGCAGTTCTTC.

The rearrangement links TRBV5-6 to TRBJ2-5, with TRBD2 identical over 10 bases. Germline values: CDR1 SGHDT, CDR2 YYEEEE. The CDR3 spans 17 residues. J gave up 5 bases and V 1 base, and 11 bases lay outside the gene matches. CDR3 loop: CASSLLAGARIRETQYF. The CDR3 DNA is TGTGCCAGCAGCTTGCTAGCGGGGGCCCGGATTCGGGAGACCCAGTACTTC.

The rearrangement uses TRBV10-3 and TRBJ2-2; D is unclear. Germline V gene sequence: CDR1 ENHRY, CDR2 SYGVKD. V was pared by 0 bases and J by 7 bases, with 3 bases between. CDR3 length: 12 amino acids. The CDR3 region has the DNA TGTGCCATCAGTGAGTCGCTCGGGGAGCTGTTTTTT. Protein: CAISESLGELFF.

CDR3 DNA sequence: TGTGCCAGAAGCTTGTACAGGGGCGACGACTATGGCTACACCTTC. Its protein is CARSLYRGDDYGYTF. V is TRBV5-3 and J is TRBJ1-2; TRBD1 aligns across 7 bases. TRBV5-3 is an ORF, with its function uncertain. V gave up 1 base and J gave up 3 bases; unmatched junction bases: 6. The CDR3 extends over 15 amino acids.

The chain carries TRBV13 and TRBJ2-7; D assignment may be TRBD1 or TRBD2 (5 bases each). V was clipped by 4 bases and J by 0 bases, with 16 bases between them. Germline V lookup: CDR1 PRHDT, CDR2 FYEKMQ (reference sequence). The CDR3 is made up of 16 amino acids. CDR3 coding DNA: TGTGCCAGCAGCTCCTCCGGGACGGCAAGCTCCTACGAGCAGTACTTC. It is translated as CASSSSGTASSYEQYF.

This chain connects TRBV4-3 to TRBJ1-4; TRBD1 aligns across 8 bases. This CDR3 has 16 amino acids. Germline CDR1 and CDR2: LGHNA and YSLEER. Trimming took 2 bases from V and 8 from J; bases not matched to a gene: 10. The chain's CDR3 is CASSQPDRGHEEKLFF. The CDR3 nucleotides are TGCGCCAGCAGCCAACCCGACAGGGGCCATGAAGAAAAACTGTTTTTT.

The J gene is TRBJ2-7, the V gene TRBV7-6, with D possibly TRBD2 on 5 matching bases. The length of the CDR3 is 13 residues. CDR1 and CDR2 from the germline V gene are SGHVS and FNYEAQ. Trimming left V 1 base short and J 6 bases short, with 10 bases between. This chain's CDR3 is CASSLDHRGEQYF. CDR3 DNA sequence: TGTGCCAGCAGCTTAGATCACCGGGGCGAGCAGTACTTC.

V and J are TRBV7-8 and TRBJ2-7; D gene uncertain. Germline lookup yields CDR1 SGHVS and CDR2 FQNEAQ. CDR3 length: 13 amino acids. Trimming left V 3 bases short and J 3 bases short, with 9 bases between. CDR3 sequence: CASSFRRSYEQYF. CDR3 nucleotide sequence: TGTGCCAGCAGCTTCAGACGGAGCTACGAGCAGTACTTC.

The chain is built from TRBV7-8 and TRBJ1-5, with D tentatively TRBD1 (5 bases). The germline gives CDR1 SGHVS, CDR2 FQNEAQ. This CDR3 contains 15 residues. The V gene lost 2 bases and the J gene lost 0 bases, with 8 bases spanning the gap. Here the CDR3 DNA reads TGTGCCAGCAGCTTACGGGGGATTAGCAATCAGCCCCAGCATTTT. Protein: CASSLRGISNQPQHF.

The chain employs TRBV4-1 and TRBJ2-2, with 10 bases identical to TRBD2. Germline V gene data show CDR1 as MGHRA and CDR2 as YSYEKL. This CDR3 has 18 amino acids. V was clipped by 0 bases and J by 4 bases; unmatched bases: 8. This chain's CDR3 is CASSQDFLAGDRTGELFF. The DNA of the CDR3 is TGCGCCAGCAGCCAAGATTTCCTAGCGGGGGACCGCACCGGGGAGCTGTTTTTT.

The chain couples TRBV2 to TRBJ1-3; D remains unclear. V lost 7 bases to trimming and J lost 2 bases, with 12 bases between them. CDR1 is SNHLY and CDR2 is FYNNEI in the germline V gene. The CDR3 has 14 amino acids. Written as DNA, the CDR3 is TGTGCCAGCAAGGAGGGCTCGGCTGGAAACACCATATATTTT. It specifies CASKEGSAGNTIYF.